This record concerns one T cell receptor (beta chain) sequence. Its antigen remains unidentified. No base qualities exist here, and no much larger clone lies one base off it. Inclusive of the bounding cysteine and phenylalanine, the CDR3 is 13 residues long. The entry retains the CDR3 DNA only, 39 bases that are in frame from base 1. After removal of 5 bases from V and 6 bases from J, the junction retains 4 bases not matched to a gene. The germline V gene gives CDR1 as SGHAT and CDR2 as FQNNGV. The method was the immunoSEQ multiplex PCR assay. The multiplex PCR relied on a mix of 60 forward primers for TCR Vbeta segments and 13 reverse primers for TCR Jbeta segments. The CDR3 region of rearranged TCR beta genes was amplified from genomic DNA with a multiplex PCR assay. The Illumina HiSeq System was used to sequence the amplified TCR beta libraries as 87-base-pair reads. The study's own analysis went as follows. A later analysis counted around 72 million unique TCR beta chains across the 650 to 700 repertoires, and around 9.9 million of these chains were shared by at least two donors. A nearest-neighbor algorithm error-corrected the raw reads and collapsed the reads into unique sequences, merging closely related sequences to remove PCR and sequencing errors. Alignment of CDR3 sequences to IMGT reference sequences was used to assign V, D and J gene segments. For a sequence to be retained, at least a six-nucleotide match to both a V gene segment and a J gene segment was required. A rearrangement counted as productive if the CDR3 had no stop codons and remained in frame with V and J, and every other rearrangement counted as non-productive. Following IMGT convention, CDR3 was defined as the stretch from the second conserved V-encoded cysteine up to the conserved J-encoded phenylalanine. In an earlier analysis of 500 to 650 of the donors, sequences lacking an unambiguous match to a single V gene segment were excluded. In an earlier analysis of 587 of the donors, a V segment was called functional when productive rearrangements were above 56.7%, and segregating when the standard deviation between donors exceeded 5%. To diagnose cytomegalovirus status from the catalog of TCR beta chain sequences, a statistical classification framework was built. A later analysis assigned V and J genes by comparing TCR nucleotide sequences with IMGT/GENE-DB human TR gene sequences. In a later analysis, CDR3 sequences and most-parsimonious VDJ recombination scenarios were assigned using the TCRdist pipeline. A later analysis defined each TCR beta chain by its CDR3 amino acid sequence plus V-gene family, and excluded reads lacking a unique V-gene family. As a way to deal with suspected cross-contamination and a sequencing artifact, a later analysis dropped over 550 nucleotide sequences that were highly shared and had low generation probability. For each public chain, a later analysis derived a clonal expansion index from normalized ranks of inferred template counts within each repertoire. Generation probabilities in a later analysis came from a VDJ recombination model fitted to out-of-frame rearrangements, and those results were checked against IGoR. In a later analysis, TCR-TCR, TCR-HLA and TCR-CMV co-occurrence was scored with hypergeometric tests, and a repertoire-size bias correction was applied to TCR pairs. A later analysis estimated false discovery rates by permuting HLA or CMV assignments 20 times. In a later analysis, co-occurring TCRs were grouped using DBSCAN, with TCRdist sequence similarity added in when clustering inside HLA-allele-positive subsets. Repertoires with fewer than 30,000 or more than 120,000 public chains, plus five repertoires with anomalous nucleotide sharing, were excluded from co-occurrence clustering. Imported from immuneACCESS, the table was reduced by TCRdb to in-frame sequences with V and J called. These copies leave out some clones; in studies compared against another copy, an unresolved V gene accounts for under half, and the cause of the remainder is not known. V and J calls and clone size follow that table, whereas D and trimming were derived from the DNA. The sample data list 150,000 to 200,000 clones, and more than 60% of these were observed just once. Roughly 3% of the sample lies in the top ten.

The cohort consisted of 666 healthy bone marrow donors. At the time of sampling, every cohort member was nominally healthy, though immune exposures that went unrecorded were likely present. The donor tested CMV seronegative and was one of the 352 seronegative cohort members. Every donor gave a peripheral blood sample, and the peripheral blood mononuclear cells from that sample were used for TCR beta sequencing. Genomic DNA was extracted from the blood cell samples with the Qiagen DNeasy Blood Extraction Kit. The record originates from a study of cytomegalovirus exposure and HLA in healthy donors (dated by TCRdb to between 2016 and 2019). The study in broad terms: An earlier analysis of approximately 640 of the donors reported about 250 Gb of sequence data and 120 million or so unique TCR beta sequences from roughly 180 million T cells. Approximately 300 gigabases of sequencing data and 75 million to 85 million unique TCR sequences made up an early release that covered several hundred HLA-typed donors. Among the approximately 400 genotyped donors, roughly 80% belonged to the genetic ancestry cluster associated with self-reported Caucasian donors. The study aimed to test whether signatures of past pathogen exposure could be identified by cataloging public T cell receptors. The study used immunosequencing to profile the T cell repertoires of 666 subjects and linked those repertoires to cytomegalovirus serostatus. In addition to the first cohort of around 670 subjects, a separate validation cohort of 100 to 150 different subjects was used. The study combined high-throughput TCR immunosequencing, statistical association of individual TCRs with disease status, and machine learning to predict cytomegalovirus infection status. A later analysis re-examined previously published TCR beta repertoires from several hundred donors and added high-resolution HLA genotyping to investigate patterns of TCR occurrence. Rather than drawing on any new phenotypic data, the later analysis identified candidate immune exposures from TCR beta sequences and the way those sequences occurred across donors. In an earlier analysis of 550 to 700 of the donors, high-throughput TCR beta sequencing was used to judge whether each TCR beta V gene segment behaved as functional or pseudogenic. Donor age, sex, ethnicity and CMV serostatus were collected together with the repertoire data. Genome-wide SNP genotypes for about 65% of the 666 donors were used in a later genetic analysis, which treated that subset as a discovery cohort. All discovery cohort repertoires had been generated on a single sequencing platform. HLA typing covered class I and class II loci at four-digit resolution. The number of donors typed differed by locus, with 629-630 for A, B, C, DRB1 and DQB1, roughly 520 for DQA1, about 610 for DPA1, and around 430 for DPB1. Several DR-DQ haplotypes were handled as single units for association and clustering, since linkage in the cohort was strong. Across around 400 genotyped donors of the cohort, an average of about 240,000 unique TCR beta nucleotide sequences per donor were sequenced, and 15% to 20% of those sequences were non-productive. Points the paper makes about the study in general: Immune exposure information for the cohort was limited to CMV serostatus. In a later analysis, TCR association rates were found to vary across HLA loci, with the most associated TCRs seen for DRB1 alleles and the fewest for HLA-C alleles. A later genetic analysis associated a missense DCLRE1C variant with V-gene and J-gene trimming of TCR beta chains, and an independent cohort replicated the association. The sequencing pipeline was judged likely to have produced a cluster of highly shared sequence variants as a technical artifact. The classifier was reported to diagnose cytomegalovirus status with high specificity and sensitivity in both the original and validation cohorts. The study listed 150 to 200 TCR beta chains as associated with cytomegalovirus. Some IMGT-functional V segments, including TRBV6-2 and TRBV6-3, could not be distinguished by the 87-base-pair reads and were therefore excluded. The authors suggested that the approach could potentially be generalized to other disease states and immunological phenotypes. Correlated functional status among segregating V segments might be attributable to linkage disequilibrium, but an unknown experimental factor could not be ruled out. Because counts were too low, under 20 rarely observed V segments, including chromosome 9 orphons, were left out of the earlier analysis of 587 of the donors. A later analysis associated 17,000 or so TCR beta sequences with specific HLA alleles at a false discovery rate of 0.05. A further reported finding was that TCR beta sequences accurately predicted the HLA-A and HLA-B alleles for most subjects in the first cohort. In an earlier analysis of fewer than 750 of the donors, most TCR beta V segments were observed in productive rearrangements about 87% or about 30% of the time, broadly matching IMGT annotations. In a later analysis, HLA-associated TCR beta chains were found to be more clonally expanded and to have lower generation probabilities than equally common non-associated chains. When HLA alleles, especially DR and DQ, strongly co-occurred, TCR associations were difficult to assign to individual alleles. According to a later analysis, parvovirus B19, influenza, CMV and Epstein-Barr virus appeared linked to several top co-occurrence clusters. The presence/absence analyses assumed that sequencing depth was roughly uniform across donors, and that assumption may not be true. According to a later analysis, most CMV-associated TCR beta chains appeared to be HLA-restricted, and the HLA associations seemed to be driven largely by CMV exposure. Only TCR beta chains were sequenced in this cohort, and the absence of alpha or paired-chain data limited detectable features. In vitro tests confirmed that three of the cytomegalovirus-associated TCR beta chains recognize cytomegalovirus antigens. Compared with the approximately 700-donor mean, donors in an Asian-associated ancestry cluster had fewer N-insertions in productive TCRs, according to a later genetic analysis. While some public TCRs were present in many individuals, most TCR sequences turned up only very rarely across donors. Because some donors lacked HLA typing at each locus, the association tests relied only on the typed subset.

The receptor was isolated from a female donor in good health and CMV-seronegative. The rearrangement joined TRBV11-2 to TRBJ1-3, and TRBD1 matches 7 of the central bases. The sequenced material came from PBMCs. The CDR3 reads CASSVGQLNTIYF. Read as DNA, the sequence is TGTGCCAGCAGCGTGGGACAGTTAAACACCATATATTTT.